This TCR beta chain was obtained from a study of blood T cell repertoires in COVID-19. Study information: Acute-phase and convalescent COVID-19 samples originated in the United States, Italy and Spain. The analysed material was cDNA or gDNA that came from T cells, B-cell-depleted T cells, or PBMCs.

Authors' analysis steps: Amplification of reference gene primers was used by the study to estimate nucleated cell counts. Using immunoSEQ multiplex PCR, the repertoire was profiled, and TCRdb retains in-frame clones only, with some absent. That table is the source of V, J and clone size, and D and trimming were worked out from the DNA. The data contain about 120,000 clones, about nine tenths of them singletons. V lost 7 bases, J lost 7 bases, and 19 bases lay in between. Germline CDR1 and CDR2: MDHEN and SYDVKM. CDR3 size: 15 residues. What was sequenced was peripheral blood. The chain employs TRBV28 and TRBJ1-4; weak D call: TRBD1 (6 bases). The sequence was collected from a woman in her seventies with acute or convalescent COVID-19. CDR3 coding DNA: TGTGCCAGCACCACGAGCAGGGGCCGGCGTGAAAAACTGTTTTTT. It specifies CASTTSRGRREKLFF.